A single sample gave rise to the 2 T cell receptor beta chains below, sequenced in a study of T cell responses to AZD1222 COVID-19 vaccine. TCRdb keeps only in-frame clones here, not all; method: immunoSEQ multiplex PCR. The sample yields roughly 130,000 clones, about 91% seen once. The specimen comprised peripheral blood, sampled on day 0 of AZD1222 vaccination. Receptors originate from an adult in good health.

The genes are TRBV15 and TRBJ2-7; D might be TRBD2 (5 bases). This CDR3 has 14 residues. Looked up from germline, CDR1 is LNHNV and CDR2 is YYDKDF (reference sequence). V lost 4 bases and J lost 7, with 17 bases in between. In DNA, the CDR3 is TGTGCCACCAGCACCTGGAGCGGCCCTTGGGAGCAGTACTTC. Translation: CATSTWSGPWEQYF.

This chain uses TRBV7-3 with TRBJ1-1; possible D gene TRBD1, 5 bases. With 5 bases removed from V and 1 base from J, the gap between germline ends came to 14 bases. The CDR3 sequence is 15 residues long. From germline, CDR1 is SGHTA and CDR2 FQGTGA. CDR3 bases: TGTGCCAGCAGCGAAGTACCGGGACCGAACACTGAAGCTTTCTTT. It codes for CASSEVPGPNTEAFF.